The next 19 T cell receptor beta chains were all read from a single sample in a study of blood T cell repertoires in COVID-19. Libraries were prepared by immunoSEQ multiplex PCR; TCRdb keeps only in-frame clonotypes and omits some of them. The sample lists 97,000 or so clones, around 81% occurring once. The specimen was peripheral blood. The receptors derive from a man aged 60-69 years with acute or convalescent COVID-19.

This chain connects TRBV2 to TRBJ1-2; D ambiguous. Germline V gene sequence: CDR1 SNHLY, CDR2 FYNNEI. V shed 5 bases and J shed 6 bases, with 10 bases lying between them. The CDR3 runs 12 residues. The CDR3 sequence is CASSRRADGYTF. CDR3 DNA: TGTGCCAGCAGTAGGAGGGCGGATGGCTACACCTTC.

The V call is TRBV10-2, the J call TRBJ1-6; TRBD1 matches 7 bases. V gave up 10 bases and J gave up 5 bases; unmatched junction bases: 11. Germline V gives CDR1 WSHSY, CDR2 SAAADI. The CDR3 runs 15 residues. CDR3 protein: CATLGTAPNNSPLHF. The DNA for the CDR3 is TGCGCCACCTTGGGGACAGCCCCGAATAATTCACCCCTCCACTTT.

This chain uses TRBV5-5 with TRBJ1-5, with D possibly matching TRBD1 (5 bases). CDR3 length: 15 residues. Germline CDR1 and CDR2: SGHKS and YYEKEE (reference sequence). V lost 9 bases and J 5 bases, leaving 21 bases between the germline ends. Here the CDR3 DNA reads TGTGCCACCAGGCGGGGGATTTCTCCGGATCAGCCCCAGCATTTT. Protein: CATRRGISPDQPQHF.

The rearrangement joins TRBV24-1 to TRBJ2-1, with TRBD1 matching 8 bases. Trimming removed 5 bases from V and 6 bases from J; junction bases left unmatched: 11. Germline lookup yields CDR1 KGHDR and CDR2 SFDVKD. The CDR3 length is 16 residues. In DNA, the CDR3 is TGTGCCACCAGTGCAAGGACAGGGATCGGGGTCAATGAGCAGTTCTTC. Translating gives CATSARTGIGVNEQFF.

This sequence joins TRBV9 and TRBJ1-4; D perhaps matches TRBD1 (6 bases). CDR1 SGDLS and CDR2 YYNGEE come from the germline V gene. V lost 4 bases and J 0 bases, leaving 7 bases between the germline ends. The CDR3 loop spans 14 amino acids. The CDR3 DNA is TGTGCCAGCAGCAGGGGGTCAACTAATGAAAAACTGTTTTTT. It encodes CASSRGSTNEKLFF.

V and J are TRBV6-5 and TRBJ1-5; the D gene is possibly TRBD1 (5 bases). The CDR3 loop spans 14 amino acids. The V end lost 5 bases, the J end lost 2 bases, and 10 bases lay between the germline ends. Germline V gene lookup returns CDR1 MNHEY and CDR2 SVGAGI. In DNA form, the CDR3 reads TGTGCCAGCAGTAAGACAGCCGGCAATCAGCCCCAGCATTTT. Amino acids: CASSKTAGNQPQHF.

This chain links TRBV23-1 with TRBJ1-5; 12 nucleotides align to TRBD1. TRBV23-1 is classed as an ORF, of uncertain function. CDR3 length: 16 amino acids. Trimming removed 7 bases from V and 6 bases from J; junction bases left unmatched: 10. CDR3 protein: CASTSGGDRGRQPQHF. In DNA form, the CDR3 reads TGCGCCAGCACCTCAGGGGGGGACAGGGGGCGTCAGCCCCAGCATTTT.

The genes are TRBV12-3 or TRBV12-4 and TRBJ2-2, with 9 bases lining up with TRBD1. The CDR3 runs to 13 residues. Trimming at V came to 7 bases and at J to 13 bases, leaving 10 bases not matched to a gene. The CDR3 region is CASTGQGKSSLFF. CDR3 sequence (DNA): TGTGCCAGCACAGGACAGGGGAAGAGTTCGCTGTTTTTT.

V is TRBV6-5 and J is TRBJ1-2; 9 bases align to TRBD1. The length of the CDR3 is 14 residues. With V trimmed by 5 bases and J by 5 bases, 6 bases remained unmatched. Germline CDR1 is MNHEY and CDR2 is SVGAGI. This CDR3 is CASSRTGALYGYTF. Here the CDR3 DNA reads TGTGCCAGCAGTCGGACAGGGGCGCTGTATGGCTACACCTTC.

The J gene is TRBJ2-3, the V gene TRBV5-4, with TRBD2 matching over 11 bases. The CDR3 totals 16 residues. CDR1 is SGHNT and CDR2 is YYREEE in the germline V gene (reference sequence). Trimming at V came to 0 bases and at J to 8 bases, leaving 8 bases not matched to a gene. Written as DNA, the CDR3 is TGTGCCAGCAGCTTGGATATAGCGGGGGGGCTCGGTACGCAGTATTTT. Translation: CASSLDIAGGLGTQYF. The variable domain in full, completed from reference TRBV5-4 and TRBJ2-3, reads ETGVTQSPTHLIKTRGQQVTLRCSSQSGHNTVSWYQQALGQGPQFIFQYYREEENGRGNFPPRFSGLQFPNYSSELNVNALELDDSALYLCASSLDIAGGLGTQYFGPGTRLTVL.

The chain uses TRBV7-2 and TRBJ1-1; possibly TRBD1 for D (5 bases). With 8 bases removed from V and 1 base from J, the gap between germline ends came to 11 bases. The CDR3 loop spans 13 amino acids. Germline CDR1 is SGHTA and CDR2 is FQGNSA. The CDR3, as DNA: TGTGCCAGCGGATCCGACAGGAACACTGAAGCTTTCTTT. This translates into CASGSDRNTEAFF. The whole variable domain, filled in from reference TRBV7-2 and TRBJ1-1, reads GAGVSQSPSNKVTEKGKDVELRCDPISGHTALYWYRQSLGQGLEFLIYFQGNSAPDKSGLPSDRFSAERTGGSVSTLTIQRTQQEDSAVYLCASGSDRNTEAFFGQGTRLTVV.

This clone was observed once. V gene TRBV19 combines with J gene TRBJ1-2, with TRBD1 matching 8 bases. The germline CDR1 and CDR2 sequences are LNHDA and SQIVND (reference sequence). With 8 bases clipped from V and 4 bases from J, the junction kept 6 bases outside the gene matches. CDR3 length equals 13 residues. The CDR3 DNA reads TGTGCCAGTGCTCCGGGACAGGTCTATGGCTACACCTTC. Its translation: CASAPGQVYGYTF. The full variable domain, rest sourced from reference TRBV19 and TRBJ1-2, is DGGITQSPKYLFRKEGQNVTLSCEQNLNHDAMYWYRQDPGQGLRLIYYSQIVNDFQKGDIAEGYSVSREKKESFPLTVTSAQKNPTAFYLCASAPGQVYGYTFGSGTRLTVV.

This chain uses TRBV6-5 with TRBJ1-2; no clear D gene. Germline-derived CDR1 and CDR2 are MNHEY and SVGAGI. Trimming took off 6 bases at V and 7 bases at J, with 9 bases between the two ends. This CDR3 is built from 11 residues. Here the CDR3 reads CASSSSTGYTF. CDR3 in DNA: TGTGCCAGCAGCTCCTCTACTGGCTACACCTTC.

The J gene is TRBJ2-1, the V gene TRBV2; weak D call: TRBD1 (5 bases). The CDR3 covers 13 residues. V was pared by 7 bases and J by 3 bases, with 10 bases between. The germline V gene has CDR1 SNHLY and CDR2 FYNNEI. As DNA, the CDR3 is TGTGCCAGCATTGTGGACATCTACAATGAGCAGTTCTTC. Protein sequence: CASIVDIYNEQFF.

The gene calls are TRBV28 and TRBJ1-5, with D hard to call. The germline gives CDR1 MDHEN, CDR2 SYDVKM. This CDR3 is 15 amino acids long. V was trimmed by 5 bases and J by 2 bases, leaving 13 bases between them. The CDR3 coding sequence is TGTGCCAGCAGTCGGGTGCTTCTAGGCAATCAGCCCCAGCATTTT. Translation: CASSRVLLGNQPQHF.

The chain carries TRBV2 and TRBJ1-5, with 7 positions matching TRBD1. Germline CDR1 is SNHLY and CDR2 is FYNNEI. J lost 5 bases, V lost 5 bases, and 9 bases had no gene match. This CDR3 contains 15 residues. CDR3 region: CASSSQGFRDQPQHF. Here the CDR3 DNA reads TGTGCCAGCAGTTCACAGGGGTTTAGGGATCAGCCCCAGCATTTT.

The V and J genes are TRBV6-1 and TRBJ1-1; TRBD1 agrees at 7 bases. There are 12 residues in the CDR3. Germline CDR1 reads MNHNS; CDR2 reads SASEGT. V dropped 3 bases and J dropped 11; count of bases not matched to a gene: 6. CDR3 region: CASSDGDSHAFF. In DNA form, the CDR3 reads TGTGCCAGCAGTGATGGGGACAGCCATGCTTTCTTT.

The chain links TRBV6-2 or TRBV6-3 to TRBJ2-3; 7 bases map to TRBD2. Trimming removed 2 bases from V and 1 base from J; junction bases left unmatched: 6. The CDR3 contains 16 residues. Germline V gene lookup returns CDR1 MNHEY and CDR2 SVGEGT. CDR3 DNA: TGTGCCAGCAGTTACCCCCGGGACTACCGCACAGATACGCAGTATTTT. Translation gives CASSYPRDYRTDTQYF.

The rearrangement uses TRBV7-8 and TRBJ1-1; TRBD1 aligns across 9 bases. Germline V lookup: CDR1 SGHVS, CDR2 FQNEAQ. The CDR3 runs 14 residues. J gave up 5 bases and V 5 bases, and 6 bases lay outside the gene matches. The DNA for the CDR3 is TGTGCCAGCAGCCGTACAGGGGGCTGGACTGAAGCTTTCTTT. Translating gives CASSRTGGWTEAFF.